Reported below is one TCR beta chain. The clone's antigen remains unknown. At one boundary the junction diverges from the germline segment, which might be a read error. The sample is drawn from a study of blood T cell repertoires in COVID-19 (dated by TCRdb to the early 2020s). Regarding the complete study: Collaborator samples came from the United States, Italy and Spain and covered acute and convalescent phases of COVID-19. Nearly every sample came with metadata listing a de-identified subject ID, COVID-19 status, age in years and sex. Where available, HLA class I and class II types were obtained from metadata supplied by the sample provider rather than from assay-based typing. Subjects who had been exposed to COVID-19, were actively infected with it, or had recovered from it provided the deeply sampled blood TCRbeta repertoires that made up the dataset. The prospective study material was composed of cDNA or gDNA derived from T cells, B-cell-depleted T cells, or PBMCs. The repertoires were released in a freely available public database meant as a resource for research on the immune response to SARS-CoV-2. Samples were obtained from the ongoing ImmuneRACE study (first 160 participants) and from about 1,300 subjects provided by 6 global collaborators. Broad study findings and their caveats: How much clinical and demographic metadata was included differed by source and by participant, and the metadata was provided uncurated.

Enrolling through a virtual design, the prospective study's participants ranged in age from roughly 18 to 95 years and lived across 20 to 30 United States geographic areas. Cohort assignment in the prospective study relied on participant-reported clinical history from a screening survey and a study questionnaire. Each participant in the prospective study had whole blood, serum and a nasopharyngeal or oropharyngeal swab collected by mobile phlebotomists. Prospective study participants could optionally give additional blood draws and questionnaires over a roughly two-month period. Before DNA extraction, blood samples from the prospective study were shipped at room temperature or frozen. From the cysteine through the phenylalanine, the CDR3 covers 10 amino acids. Here the CDR3 DNA is all that survives: 30 bases in frame from base 1. CDR1 and CDR2 were assigned from the germline V gene (reference sequence) as GTSNPN and SVGIG.

The immunoSEQ Assay, a bias-controlled multiplex PCR, was used to amplify TCRbeta CDR3 regions from genomic DNA. In the source study's methods: Nucleated cell counts per sample were estimated from amplification of reference gene primers within the assay. To quantify the absolute abundance of each unique TCRbeta CDR3 rearrangement, sequence reads were collapsed and filtered. For each sample, productive Simpson clonality was calculated by taking the square root of Simpson's diversity index across productive rearrangements. TCRdb holds this immuneACCESS table with in-frame rearrangements only. Some clones are missing; in checked studies, unresolved V genes explain under half, and the rest has no known cause. V, J and clone size derive from that table, while D and trimming were established from the DNA sequence. This sample gives about 280,000 clones in total; 90% of them show up just once. The biggest ten clones account for over 4% of the sample.

Sequenced input: PBMCs or T cells enriched from blood (not recorded which). The receptor comes from a woman aged 25 to 45 with acute COVID-19. Rearrangement joined TRBV30 to TRBJ2-7; 5 matching bases give a weak D call of TRBD2. The sequenced DNA is TGTGCCTGGAGTAAGGAGGTAGTAGGCTTC. Translation gives CAWSKEVVGF.